This is a list of T cell receptor beta chains from one sample in a study of long-term antiretroviral therapy in people with HIV. The assay was immunoSEQ multiplex PCR, and TCRdb's table has in-frame clones only and misses some. The table lists approximately 29,000 clones, around nine tenths of them singletons. Specimen: unsorted PBMCs, collected 5.2 years after starting antiretroviral therapy. Every receptor here comes from a woman aged 40 to 55 with HIV. CDR3s include the opening cysteine and the closing phenylalanine or tryptophan. The D gene is left open where the match is weak. Some rows have no size entry. The others give once, few or many, or a class for an expanded clone.

clone_size: NA
d_call: TRBD1
j_call: TRBJ1-5
v_call: TRBV19
cdr3_aa: CASSMTGSQPQHF
cdr3_nt: TGTGCCAGTAGTATGACAGGGTCCCAGCCCCAGCATTTT

clone_size: once
d_call: TRBD1
j_call: TRBJ1-2
v_call: TRBV7-2
cdr3_aa: CASSPSRGLNYGYTF
cdr3_nt: TGTGCCAGCAGCCCCTCCAGGGGGTTGAACTATGGCTACACCTTC

clone_size: NA
d_call: NA
j_call: TRBJ2-7
v_call: TRBV19
cdr3_aa: CASSYRNSYEQYF
cdr3_nt: TGTGCCAGTAGTTACAGAAACTCCTACGAGCAGTACTTC

clone_size: NA
d_call: NA
j_call: TRBJ1-4
v_call: TRBV2
cdr3_aa: CASRGTNEKLFF
cdr3_nt: TGTGCCAGCAGGGGAACTAATGAAAAACTGTTTTTT

clone_size: NA
d_call: TRBD1
j_call: TRBJ1-2
v_call: TRBV5-4
cdr3_aa: CASSSRTGGGSGYTF
cdr3_nt: TGTGCCAGCAGCTCCCGAACAGGGGGCGGCTCTGGCTACACCTTC

clone_size: NA
d_call: TRBD1
j_call: TRBJ1-1
v_call: TRBV5-6
cdr3_aa: CASSRNRGHVPMNTEAFF
cdr3_nt: TGTGCCAGCAGCAGGAACAGGGGGCACGTCCCTATGAACACTGAAGCTTTCTTT

clone_size: NA
d_call: TRBD1
j_call: TRBJ2-7
v_call: TRBV29-1
cdr3_aa: CSVGTDTYEQYF
cdr3_nt: TGCAGCGTGGGGACAGACACCTACGAGCAGTACTTC

clone_size: NA
d_call: NA
j_call: TRBJ2-1
v_call: TRBV7-5
cdr3_aa: CVRTRGTGTSYNEQFF
cdr3_nt: TGTGTCAGAACTAGGGGGACAGGGACGTCCTACAATGAGCAGTTCTTC

clone_size: NA
d_call: TRBD1
j_call: TRBJ1-2
v_call: TRBV27
cdr3_aa: CASTDQGGYGYTF
cdr3_nt: TGTGCCAGCACCGACCAGGGGGGCTATGGCTACACCTTC

clone_size: NA
d_call: NA
j_call: TRBJ2-7
v_call: TRBV5-1
cdr3_aa: CASSLEGSGNEQYF
cdr3_nt: TGCGCCAGCAGCTTGGAGGGGAGCGGCAACGAGCAGTACTTC

clone_size: NA
d_call: NA
j_call: TRBJ2-1
v_call: TRBV30
cdr3_aa: CAWSGPRIRLGYNEQFF
cdr3_nt: TGTGCCTGGAGTGGTCCCCGGATCCGACTAGGCTACAATGAGCAGTTCTTC

clone_size: NA
d_call: NA
j_call: TRBJ2-2
v_call: TRBV27
cdr3_aa: CASSWTFNTGELFF
cdr3_nt: TGTGCCAGCAGCTGGACATTTAACACCGGGGAGCTGTTTTTT

clone_size: NA
d_call: NA
j_call: TRBJ2-4
v_call: TRBV5-8
cdr3_aa: CASSLGAAKNIQYF
cdr3_nt: TGTGCCAGCAGCTTAGGGGCAGCCAAAAACATTCAGTACTTC

clone_size: NA
d_call: TRBD2
j_call: TRBJ2-5
v_call: TRBV29-1
cdr3_aa: CSVEGGVETQYF
cdr3_nt: TGCAGCGTTGAGGGGGGGGTAGAGACCCAGTACTTC

clone_size: NA
d_call: TRBD2
j_call: TRBJ2-2
v_call: TRBV5-5
cdr3_aa: CASSARGFGTRLSSELFF
cdr3_nt: TGTGCCAGCAGCGCCCGGGGCTTCGGGACTAGGCTTTCTTCGGAGCTGTTTTTT

clone_size: once
d_call: NA
j_call: TRBJ1-3
v_call: TRBV27
cdr3_aa: CASRVASGNTIYF
cdr3_nt: TGTGCCAGCAGGGTGGCCTCTGGAAACACCATATATTTT

clone_size: NA
d_call: NA
j_call: TRBJ2-3
v_call: TRBV5-1
cdr3_aa: CASSLTMLDTQYF
cdr3_nt: TGCGCCAGCAGCTTGACAATGCTAGATACGCAGTATTTT

clone_size: NA
d_call: NA
j_call: TRBJ2-7
v_call: TRBV27
cdr3_aa: CASSRTDRFPYEQYF
cdr3_nt: TGTGCCAGCAGTAGAACAGACAGGTTTCCCTACGAGCAGTACTTC

clone_size: NA
d_call: NA
j_call: TRBJ1-2
v_call: TRBV4-1
cdr3_aa: CASSQAPGNGYTF
cdr3_nt: TGCGCCAGCAGCCAAGCCCCAGGGAATGGCTACACCTTC

clone_size: NA
d_call: NA
j_call: TRBJ2-7
v_call: TRBV7-9
cdr3_aa: CASSLGGRPYEQYF
cdr3_nt: TGTGCCAGCAGCTTAGGAGGCAGACCCTACGAGCAGTACTTC

clone_size: NA
d_call: NA
j_call: TRBJ1-1
v_call: TRBV7-9
cdr3_aa: CASSHSTEAFF
cdr3_nt: TGTGCCAGCAGCCACAGCACTGAAGCTTTCTTT

clone_size: medium-sized
d_call: NA
j_call: TRBJ2-7
v_call: TRBV5-5
cdr3_aa: CASSLGSRPYEQYF
cdr3_nt: TGTGCCAGCAGCTTGGGAAGCCGCCCCTACGAGCAGTACTTC

clone_size: once
d_call: TRBD2
j_call: TRBJ2-2
v_call: TRBV5-1
cdr3_aa: CASSTGLAGWPGELFF
cdr3_nt: TGCGCCAGCAGCACAGGACTAGCGGGGTGGCCCGGGGAGCTGTTTTTT

clone_size: NA
d_call: NA
j_call: TRBJ2-3
v_call: TRBV5-4
cdr3_aa: CASSLAYRLTDTQYF
cdr3_nt: TGTGCCAGCAGCTTGGCCTATCGATTAACAGATACGCAGTATTTT

clone_size: NA
d_call: TRBD1
j_call: TRBJ1-4
v_call: TRBV19
cdr3_aa: CASSIVGTGTEKLFF
cdr3_nt: TGTGCCAGTAGTATAGTCGGGACAGGGACTGAAAAACTGTTTTTT

clone_size: NA
d_call: NA
j_call: TRBJ1-3
v_call: TRBV29-1
cdr3_aa: CSVGYGTGNTIYF
cdr3_nt: TGCAGCGTTGGTTACGGAACCGGAAACACCATATATTTT

clone_size: NA
d_call: TRBD2
j_call: TRBJ2-7
v_call: TRBV5-4
cdr3_aa: CASGLAGGNYEQYF
cdr3_nt: TGTGCCAGCGGACTCGCGGGGGGGAACTACGAGCAGTACTTC

clone_size: NA
d_call: TRBD2
j_call: TRBJ2-3
v_call: TRBV27
cdr3_aa: CASSFLSSGDTDTQYF
cdr3_nt: TGTGCCAGCAGTTTTCTTTCTAGCGGGGACACAGATACGCAGTATTTT